The clone carrying this TCR beta chain was recorded only once. The sample comes from a study of technical replicates of blood from a few donors. Sequenced by immunoSEQ multiplex PCR; TCRdb stores in-frame clones only, minus some. Found here are almost 90,000 clones, about 94% of them singletons; the top ten hold around 0.23%. This CDR3 is built from 15 residues. The V gene's germline CDR1 is SGDLS and CDR2 YYNGEE. The V segment lost 3 bases and the J segment 0 bases; nucleotides outside the gene matches: 2. The origin of this receptor is a human donor in good health. This rearrangement joins TRBV9 to TRBJ1-5, with TRBD1 matching over 8 bases. Sequencing was performed on T cells isolated from PBMCs. The CDR3 sequence: CASSGTGNSNQPQHF. CDR3 sequence (DNA): TGTGCCAGCAGCGGGACAGGGAATAGCAATCAGCCCCAGCATTTT.